These 32 T cell receptor beta chains were sequenced from one sample in a study of T cell responses to AZD1222 COVID-19 vaccine. Sequenced by immunoSEQ multiplex PCR; TCRdb stores in-frame clones only, minus some. The sample lists some 150,000 clones, 88% seen once, with around 2.3% in the top ten. The input for sequencing was peripheral blood, taken on day 0 of AZD1222 vaccination. The receptor source for this set is an adult in good health.

The J gene is TRBJ1-5, the V gene TRBV12-3 or TRBV12-4; no clear D. This CDR3 comprises 13 residues. CDR3 coding DNA: TGTGTGCTGTCCAGACATAGCAATCAGCCCCAGCATTTT. Protein: CVLSRHSNQPQHF.

The chain couples TRBV5-1 to TRBJ1-1, with D maybe TRBD1 (6 bases). V lost 0 bases and J 1 base, leaving 13 bases between the germline ends. Germline CDR1 SGHRS, CDR2 YFSETQ. CDR3 length equals 16 residues. Written as DNA, the CDR3 is TGCGCCAGCAGCTTGGTGAAGGGGGGCGGGAACACTGAAGCTTTCTTT. Its protein product is CASSLVKGGGNTEAFF.

The chain combines TRBV6-5 with TRBJ2-3; TRBD2 matches 8 bases. Germline trimming cut 7 bases from V and 5 bases from J; bases unmatched to any gene: 11. This CDR3 region has 15 residues. Germline CDR1 is MNHEY and CDR2 is SVGAGI. CDR3 sequence (DNA): TGTGCCAGCACCCCCCTGGGGACTAGGGGAGATACGCAGTATTTT. This encodes CASTPLGTRGDTQYF.

The rearrangement joins TRBV7-9 to TRBJ1-1, with TRBD1 as a possible D gene (5 bases). Trimming left V 5 bases short and J 1 base short, with 20 bases between. Germline V gene lookup returns CDR1 SEHNR and CDR2 FQNEAQ (reference sequence). The CDR3 spans 17 residues. CDR3 bases: TGTGCCAGCAGCCCGCCGGGACTTTCTACTAGGAACACTGAAGCTTTCTTT. It translates to CASSPPGLSTRNTEAFF.

The J gene is TRBJ2-1, the V gene TRBV6-5; 7 bases fit TRBD2. Trimming at V came to 2 bases and at J to 8 bases, leaving 12 bases not matched to a gene. The CDR3 is 16 amino acids. The germline V gene has CDR1 MNHEY and CDR2 SVGAGI. CDR3 nucleotides: TGTGCCAGCAGTTACGTTTTGACGGGAGGTCGGTATGAGCAGTTCTTC. Its translation: CASSYVLTGGRYEQFF.

The table lists this clone with a count of one. J is TRBJ2-7 and V is TRBV10-3; perhaps D is TRBD1 or TRBD2 (5 bases each). The CDR3 has 14 amino acids. Trimming left V 3 bases short and J 4 bases short, with 13 bases between. The germline CDR1 and CDR2 sequences are ENHRY and SYGVKD. The CDR3 DNA reads TGTGCCATCAGTGAAGGTCATGGGGGATACGAGCAGTACTTC. This translates into CAISEGHGGYEQYF.

This chain connects TRBV6-2 or TRBV6-3 to TRBJ2-7; D not certain. Per germline, CDR1 MNHEY and CDR2 SVGEGT. V was cut by 4 bases and J by 2 bases, with 6 bases left in between. This CDR3 spans 12 amino acids. The CDR3 loop reads CASSSWAYEQYF. In DNA form, the CDR3 reads TGTGCCAGCAGTTCATGGGCCTACGAGCAGTACTTC.

This chain joins TRBV19 and TRBJ2-7, with 9 bases aligning to TRBD1. Germline CDR1 reads LNHDA; CDR2 reads SQIVND (reference sequence). J was trimmed by 4 bases and V by 6 bases; bases with no gene match: 7. This CDR3 is built from 14 residues. CDR3 region: CASSSGTGTYEQYF. Written as DNA, the CDR3 is TGTGCCAGTAGCTCCGGGACAGGGACTTACGAGCAGTACTTC.

The rearrangement uses TRBV5-4 and TRBJ2-1, with TRBD2 matching 12 bases. Germline loops: CDR1 SGHNT, CDR2 YYREEE (reference sequence). The CDR3 sequence is 17 residues long. V shed 1 base, J shed 10 bases, and the junction held 12 bases outside the gene matches. Here the CDR3 reads CASSLTLLAGGPWEQFF. Here the CDR3 DNA reads TGTGCCAGCAGCTTGACTTTGCTAGCGGGAGGGCCGTGGGAGCAGTTCTTC.

V and J are TRBV5-5 and TRBJ2-1; D unresolved. CDR1 SGHKS and CDR2 YYEKEE come from the germline V gene (reference sequence). V was shortened by 4 bases and J by 6 bases, with 8 bases between the two germline ends. The CDR3 covers 12 residues. The CDR3 nucleotides are TGTGCCAGCAGCCACCATAGCAATGAGCAGTTCTTC. The encoded protein is CASSHHSNEQFF.

The DNA of the CDR3 is TGTGCCAGCAGTTTAGCGGGAGGGCAGAATGAGCAGTTCTTC. Protein sequence: CASSLAGGQNEQFF. The chain uses TRBV28 and TRBJ2-1; 9 bases align to TRBD2. This CDR3 spans 14 amino acids. Germline CDR1 is MDHEN and CDR2 is SYDVKM. V shed 2 bases, J shed 7 bases, and the junction held 3 bases outside the gene matches.

The chain recombines TRBV28 with TRBJ2-1, with 12 nucleotides matching TRBD1. The V gene's germline CDR1 is MDHEN and CDR2 SYDVKM. V was pared by 4 bases and J by 7 bases, with 5 bases of the junction left unmatched. The CDR3 extends over 15 amino acids. The chain's CDR3 is CASSSWGQGANEQFF. CDR3 DNA sequence: TGTGCCAGCAGTTCTTGGGGACAGGGGGCGAATGAGCAGTTCTTC.

This clone was seen a few times. Other DNA sequences in the sample encode the same CDR3. J is TRBJ1-1 and V is TRBV27, with D unresolved. V lost 5 bases, J lost 1 base, and 8 bases lay in between. The CDR3 totals 13 residues. The germline V gene encodes CDR1 MNHEY and CDR2 SMNVEV (reference sequence). In DNA form, the CDR3 reads TGTGCCAGCAGTCTAAGACAGAACACTGAAGCTTTCTTT. Translation: CASSLRQNTEAFF.

The rearrangement uses TRBV10-3 and TRBJ2-7, with 10 bases that match TRBD2. Germline assignment: CDR1 ENHRY and CDR2 SYGVKD. The CDR3 has 16 residues. V gave up 6 bases and J gave up 5 bases; unmatched junction bases: 13. The CDR3 sequence is CAIRVTSSGSANEQYF. The CDR3 nucleotides are TGTGCCATCAGGGTTACCTCTAGCGGGAGTGCCAACGAGCAGTACTTC.

The V gene is TRBV5-1, the J gene TRBJ2-3, with TRBD1 as a possible D gene (5 bases). V lost 1 base, J lost 5 bases, and 14 bases lay in between. The CDR3 spans 15 residues. Germline CDR1 SGHRS, CDR2 YFSETQ. The CDR3 DNA reads as TGCGCCAGCAGCTTGAGGGGTGTTCGAAGAGATACGCAGTATTTT. It specifies CASSLRGVRRDTQYF.

The CDR3 here is CASSTGDSGANVLTF. In DNA, the CDR3 is TGTGCCAGCAGCACCGGAGACTCTGGGGCCAACGTCCTGACTTTC. The J gene is TRBJ2-6, the V gene TRBV6-2 or TRBV6-3; no clear D. Germline V gives CDR1 MNHEY, CDR2 SVGEGT. V was clipped by 6 bases and J by 0 bases, with 9 bases between them. The CDR3 contains 15 residues.

Details on this clone: Additional DNA sequences in this sample encode the identical CDR3. This chain links TRBV4-3 with TRBJ1-5, with D uncertain. The CDR3 runs to 15 residues. Trimming took off 0 bases at V and 1 base at J, with 7 bases between the two ends. Per germline, CDR1 LGHNA and CDR2 YSLEER. CDR3 DNA: TGCGCCAGCAGCCAAGATAGAGGGAGCAATCAGCCCCAGCATTTT. Translating it yields CASSQDRGSNQPQHF.

CDR3 in amino acids: CASSPVSGRRGDTQYF. CDR3 DNA sequence: TGTGCCAGCAGTCCGGTGAGCGGGAGGCGGGGAGATACGCAGTATTTT. V and J are TRBV6-2 or TRBV6-3 and TRBJ2-3, with TRBD2 matching over 9 bases. This CDR3 contains 16 residues. Unmatched junction bases numbered 11, after V lost 5 bases and J lost 5 bases. CDR1 is MNHEY and CDR2 is SVGEGT in the germline V gene.

This clone came up once. V gene TRBV4-2 combines with J gene TRBJ2-3; no clear D. CDR3 length: 12 residues. V was clipped by 3 bases and J by 4 bases, with 5 bases between them. Germline assignment: CDR1 LGHNA and CDR2 YNFKEQ. The CDR3 DNA is TGTGCCAGCAGCCACATCCCAGATACGCAGTATTTT. Translated, it gives CASSHIPDTQYF.

The chain uses TRBV15 and TRBJ2-7; TRBD2 matches at 10 bases. The V gene's germline CDR1 is LNHNV and CDR2 YYDKDF (reference sequence). The CDR3 runs to 17 residues. Trimming at V came to 0 bases and at J to 0 bases, leaving 5 bases not matched to a gene. CDR3 DNA: TGTGCCACCAGCAGAGAAGGGCTAGCGGGAGTCTCCTACGAGCAGTACTTC. The encoded protein is CATSREGLAGVSYEQYF.

This clone was seen a single time. This specimen includes other DNA sequences encoding the same CDR3. The chain combines TRBV29-1 with TRBJ1-2; D may be TRBD1 (5 bases). CDR3 length equals 13 residues. Trimming took off 4 bases at V and 1 base at J, with 10 bases between the two ends. Germline V gene data show CDR1 as SQVTM and CDR2 as ANQGSEA. The chain's CDR3 is CSVVGTGNYGYTF. CDR3 in DNA: TGCAGCGTTGTAGGGACCGGTAACTATGGCTACACCTTC.

This chain connects TRBV7-9 to TRBJ1-2, with D perhaps TRBD1 (5 bases). The germline gives CDR1 SEHNR, CDR2 FQNEAQ (reference sequence). Deletions cut 1 base from V and 9 bases from J, with 15 bases between. This CDR3 is built from 14 residues. The CDR3 spells CASSLERGRGRYTF. The CDR3, as DNA: TGTGCCAGCAGCTTAGAGCGGGGAAGGGGTCGCTACACCTTC.

The V gene is TRBV28, the J gene TRBJ2-3; D ambiguous. This CDR3 spans 11 amino acids. Germline V lookup: CDR1 MDHEN, CDR2 SYDVKM. The germline V and J ends were trimmed by 1 base and 6 bases, with 2 bases remaining between them. The CDR3 loop reads CASSLLDTQYF. In DNA form, the CDR3 reads TGTGCCAGCAGTTTATTGGATACGCAGTATTTT. Complete variable domain (other parts from reference TRBV28 and TRBJ2-3): DVKVTQSSRYLVKRTGEKVFLECVQDMDHENMFWYRQDPGLGLRLIYFSYDVKMKEKGDIPEGYSVSREKKERFSLILESASTNQTSMYLCASSLLDTQYFGPGTRLTVL.

This chain joins TRBV30 and TRBJ2-6, with D possibly being TRBD2 (6 bases). The germline V and J ends were trimmed by 5 bases and 2 bases, with 16 bases remaining between them. The germline gives CDR1 GTSNPN, CDR2 SVGIG (reference sequence). The CDR3 length is 16 residues. CDR3 sequence (DNA): TGTGCCTGGTCACATGGGGGAGGCGCTGGGGCCAACGTCCTGACTTTC. Translating it yields CAWSHGGGAGANVLTF. The full variable domain, with the rest looked up from reference TRBV30 and TRBJ2-6, is SQTIHQWPATLVQPVGSPLSLECTVEGTSNPNLYWYRQAAGRGLQLLFYSVGIGQISSEVPQNLSASRPQDRQFILSSKKLLLSDSGFYLCAWSHGGGAGANVLTFGAGSRLTVL.

The chain is built from TRBV2 and TRBJ1-1; D is undetermined. Germline V gives CDR1 SNHLY, CDR2 FYNNEI. This CDR3 region has 15 residues. Trimming removed 0 bases from V and 4 bases from J, with 12 bases in between. This CDR3 reads CASSEAMGFSTEAFF. Here the CDR3 DNA reads TGTGCCAGCAGTGAAGCCATGGGGTTTAGCACTGAAGCTTTCTTT.

The J gene is TRBJ2-3, the V gene TRBV11-3; TRBD1 matches at 9 bases. This CDR3 has 18 residues. The junction had 10 bases not matched to a gene; V was cut back by 1 base and J by 2 bases. The germline gives CDR1 SGHNT, CDR2 YENEEA. The CDR3 DNA reads TGTGCCAGCAGCTTAGGGCTCCGGACAGGGGTGGTCACAGATACGCAGTATTTT. This translates into CASSLGLRTGVVTDTQYF.

The rearrangement uses TRBV5-4 and TRBJ2-2; a weak D match, TRBD2 (7 bases). In germline, CDR1 is SGHNT, CDR2 YYREEE (reference sequence). The ends were cut back, 4 bases at V and 6 bases at J, with 19 bases in the middle. The CDR3 consists of 16 residues. The CDR3 coding sequence is TGTGCCAGCAGCAGGGGGGCGGGAGATAGGGCCGGGGAGCTGTTTTTT. Amino acid sequence: CASSRGAGDRAGELFF.

J is TRBJ2-7 and V is TRBV20-1, with a weak D call TRBD2 (6 bases). The CDR3 covers 11 residues. Per germline, CDR1 DFQATT and CDR2 SNEGSKA (reference sequence). The CDR3 spells CSQGGPYEQYF. The CDR3 DNA reads as TGCAGCCAAGGAGGGCCCTACGAGCAGTACTTC.

This chain connects TRBV19 to TRBJ2-2, with D maybe TRBD1 (5 bases). The CDR3 extends over 13 amino acids. Trimming took off 3 bases at V and 7 bases at J, with 9 bases between the two ends. CDR1 and CDR2 (germline): LNHDA, SQIVND (reference sequence). The chain's CDR3 is CASSIGRVGELFF. In DNA, the CDR3 is TGTGCCAGTAGTATCGGCAGGGTCGGGGAGCTGTTTTTT.

The chain carries TRBV4-3 and TRBJ1-2; D may be TRBD1 (5 bases). V lost 0 bases and J 4 bases, leaving 9 bases between the germline ends. The germline V gene has CDR1 LGHNA and CDR2 YSLEER. This CDR3 comprises 14 residues. DNA for the CDR3: TGCGCCAGCAGCCAAGACAGGGTGGGCTATGGCTACACCTTC. This translates into CASSQDRVGYGYTF.

This chain joins TRBV28 and TRBJ2-5; 10 bases are shared with TRBD2. CDR1 and CDR2 (germline): MDHEN, SYDVKM. This CDR3 has 16 residues. J lost 4 bases, V lost 5 bases, and 10 bases had no gene match. The CDR3: CASSTRGSGRLETQYF. CDR3 nucleotides: TGTGCCAGCAGTACCCGTGGTAGCGGGAGGTTAGAGACCCAGTACTTC.

This clone was seen a few times. The chain uses TRBV27 and TRBJ2-2, with 12 bases matching TRBD2. Germline CDR1 reads MNHEY; CDR2 reads SMNVEV (reference sequence). The CDR3 length is 15 residues. The V gene end was trimmed by 10 bases and the J gene end by 6 bases; junction bases not matched to a gene: 9. The CDR3 region has the DNA TGTGCCACCCACCCTTCTAGCGGGAGGGCCGGGGAGCTGTTTTTT. Translating it yields CATHPSSGRAGELFF.